This is a list of T cell receptor beta chains from one sample in a study of blood T cell repertoires in COVID-19. Using immunoSEQ multiplex PCR, the repertoire was profiled, and TCRdb retains in-frame clones only, with some absent. The data contain 75,000 or so clones, approximately 78% of them seen just once; the ten biggest clones take up about 35%. The sequenced sample was peripheral blood. Receptors originate from a woman aged 65 to 85 with acute or convalescent COVID-19. The CDR3 runs from the conserved cysteine through the conserved F or W. The D gene is left open where the match is weak. Not every row has a clone size; where given, it reads once, few, many or a size class.

size	D	V	J	CDR3	DNA
.	.	TRBV7-2	TRBJ1-1	CASSKDSHTEAFF	TGTGCCAGCAGCAAGGACAGTCACACTGAAGCTTTCTTT
.	.	TRBV4-2	TRBJ1-3	CASSQEFTSSGNTIYF	TGTGCCAGCAGCCAAGAGTTTACCAGCTCTGGAAACACCATATATTTT
.	.	TRBV19	TRBJ2-7	CASSIAGDVPYEQYF	TGTGCCAGTAGTATAGCAGGGGATGTCCCCTACGAGCAGTACTTC
once	.	TRBV7-5	TRBJ2-7	CARSGQGLDF	TGTGCCAGAAGCGGGCAGGGGCTTGACTTC
.	.	TRBV5-1	TRBJ1-4	CASSLVGDMTEKLFF	TGCGCCAGCAGCTTGGTTGGGGACATGACTGAAAAACTGTTTTTT
.	TRBD2	TRBV7-9	TRBJ2-3	CASSFGTSGITDTQYF	TGTGCCAGCAGCTTCGGGACTAGCGGGATCACAGATACGCAGTATTTT
few	TRBD1	TRBV11-2	TRBJ2-7	CASTWDRGSFYEQYF	TGTGCCAGCACCTGGGACAGGGGATCTTTCTACGAGCAGTACTTC
.	TRBD1	TRBV29-1	TRBJ1-2	CSVAQGTGEGYTF	TGCAGCGTGGCCCAGGGGACAGGGGAAGGCTACACCTTC
few	.	TRBV10-3	TRBJ1-2	CAISAGGLDYGYTF	TGTGCCATCAGTGCGGGGGGGCTAGACTATGGCTACACCTTC
.	.	TRBV6-5	TRBJ1-1	CASRGGTEAFF	TGTGCCAGCAGGGGAGGCACTGAAGCTTTCTTT
.	.	TRBV19	TRBJ1-1	CASSRGDTEPNTEAFF	TGTGCCAGTAGTCGTGGGGACACAGAGCCGAACACTGAAGCTTTCTTT
.	.	TRBV27	TRBJ1-5	CASSRNGGANQPQHF	TGTGCCAGCAGTAGGAACGGGGGGGCCAATCAGCCCCAGCATTTT
once	.	TRBV18	TRBJ2-7	CASSLLTEQYF	TGTGCCAGCTCACTCCTGACAGAGCAGTACTTC
.	TRBD1	TRBV24-1	TRBJ1-5	CATSGQGRGKPQHF	TGTGCCACCTCCGGACAGGGAAGGGGGAAGCCCCAGCATTTT
.	TRBD1	TRBV5-1	TRBJ1-4	CASSWTGNGEKLFF	TGCGCCAGCAGCTGGACAGGAAACGGTGAAAAACTGTTTTTT
once	.	TRBV9	TRBJ1-6	CASSVHPGESSPLHF	TGTGCCAGCAGCGTTCACCCCGGGGAAAGTTCACCCCTCCACTTT
.	TRBD2	TRBV9	TRBJ2-2	CASSVDPGGNPNTGELFF	TGTGCCAGCAGCGTGGACCCGGGGGGTAATCCGAACACCGGGGAGCTGTTTTTT
.	.	TRBV7-8	TRBJ1-6	CASSYRASLYNSPLHF	TGTGCCAGCAGCTACAGGGCCTCGCTCTATAATTCACCCCTCCACTTT
.	.	TRBV19	TRBJ1-6	CASSIIPDSPLHF	TGTGCCAGTAGTATAATCCCGGATTCACCCCTCCACTTT
.	.	TRBV18	TRBJ2-5	CASSRGQNEQETQYF	TGTGCCAGCTCACGAGGACAGAACGAACAAGAGACCCAGTACTTC
once	.	TRBV4-1	TRBJ2-7	CASSQGRSYEQYF	TGCGCCAGCAGCCAAGGTCGGTCCTACGAGCAGTACTTC
.	TRBD1	TRBV29-1	TRBJ2-5	CSVGGQGAKTQYF	TGCAGCGTTGGCGGACAGGGGGCAAAGACCCAGTACTTC
.	TRBD2	TRBV7-8	TRBJ2-7	CASSLAAGREKNEQYF	TGTGCCAGCAGCTTAGCGGCAGGGCGGGAGAAAAACGAGCAGTACTTC